A selection of T cell receptor beta chains follows, all from one sample in a study of Ad26.COV2.S vaccination and SARS-CoV-2 variants. Method: immunoSEQ multiplex PCR; TCRdb's copy keeps in-frame clones and lacks some. The sample lists about 370,000 clones, about 88% seen once, with 3% to 3.5% in the top ten. Source: peripheral blood, taken in a trial of Ad26.COV2.S vaccine versus placebo. The source of these receptors is a person between 18 and 59 years old who received the Ad26.COV2.S COVID-19 vaccine or a placebo. CDR3s include the opening cysteine and the closing phenylalanine or tryptophan.

V	length	J	CDR3
TRBV5-4	12	TRBJ1-4	CASGTGREKLFF
TRBV13	14	TRBJ1-4	CASSLNRANEKLFF
TRBV7-9	13	TRBJ2-7	CASSLAHLYEQYF
TRBV5-6	18	TRBJ1-2	CASSLPPDRVGFLYGYTF
TRBV7-8	14	TRBJ2-7	CASSLGQGGYEQYF
TRBV19	13	TRBJ1-2	CASSIARNYGYTF
TRBV6-1	12	TRBJ2-1	CASSKTAHEQFF
TRBV4-1	14	TRBJ1-1	CASSQDGGNTEAFF
TRBV11-2	15	TRBJ2-5	CASSLGDRVEETQYF
TRBV30	11	TRBJ2-7	CAWGRAVEQYF
TRBV7-2	15	TRBJ1-4	CASSLGGGQGEKLFF
TRBV10-1	14	TRBJ2-3	CASSASGVLDTQYF
TRBV13	15	TRBJ2-1	CASSPGLAAYNEQFF
TRBV13	17	TRBJ2-2	CASSSVGWRRVTGELFF
TRBV5-4	13	TRBJ1-4	CASSLRGNEKLFF
TRBV25-1	11	TRBJ1-1	CASSVGTEAFF
TRBV27	14	TRBJ1-1	CASRTGGLGTEAFF
TRBV18	14	TRBJ2-2	CASSPPGGSGELFF
TRBV7-9	14	TRBJ2-1	CASSSSGGGARQFF
TRBV4-1	14	TRBJ2-2	CASRRTGDTGELFF
TRBV6-2/TRBV6-3	13	TRBJ1-1	CASSYSKNTEAFF
TRBV18	14	TRBJ1-1	CASSPSDRYTEAFF
TRBV10-1	15	TRBJ2-3	CASSGQTANTDTQYF
TRBV11-3	11	TRBJ2-2	CASSGSEELFF
TRBV6-5	15	TRBJ1-2	CASSYSRNPAWGYTF
TRBV24-1	12	TRBJ1-1	CATSLEGLIPFF
TRBV14	13	TRBJ2-1	CASSLAGLNEQFF
TRBV7-2	14	TRBJ2-5	CASSLVSDQETQYF
TRBV6-5	14	TRBJ2-2	CASRYGLNTGELFF
TRBV19	17	TRBJ1-5	CASRRPLTGVGNQPQHF
TRBV5-1	15	TRBJ1-4	CASSDHRYGSEKLFF
TRBV3-1/TRBV3-2	15	TRBJ2-5	CASSRGITSGETQYF
TRBV29-1	14	TRBJ2-3	CSVDLGRGTDTQYF
TRBV4-1	13	TRBJ1-3	CASSSAPGNTIYF
TRBV21-1	15	TRBJ2-7	CASPDRTLDSSEQYF
TRBV18	17	TRBJ2-5	CASSPPRGTGGQETQYF
TRBV10-1	13	TRBJ1-1	CASQGTMNTEAFF
TRBV24-1	17	TRBJ2-3	CATSDPQRPIITDTQYF
TRBV6-6	15	TRBJ2-2	CASSLQRVNTGELFF
TRBV7-9	17	TRBJ2-7	CASSLDAWPIVSYEQYF
TRBV7-2	15	TRBJ2-5	CASSDSGGAGETQYF
TRBV6-5	15	TRBJ2-5	CASSLAGGSLLVQYF
TRBV6-1	14	TRBJ2-2	CASSEWGGTGELFF
TRBV5-6	13	TRBJ1-5	CASSRGQDQPQHF
TRBV4-1	16	TRBJ1-2	CASSQPRTGRSRGYTF
TRBV27	14	TRBJ2-7	CASSADRGFNEQYF
TRBV7-2	14	TRBJ1-1	CASSLGLGGTEAFF
TRBV29-1	15	TRBJ2-1	CSVGQGTTSYNEQFF
TRBV27	14	TRBJ1-2	CASRETGPGYGYTF
TRBV7-2	16	TRBJ1-3	CASSLSGLGSGNTIYF